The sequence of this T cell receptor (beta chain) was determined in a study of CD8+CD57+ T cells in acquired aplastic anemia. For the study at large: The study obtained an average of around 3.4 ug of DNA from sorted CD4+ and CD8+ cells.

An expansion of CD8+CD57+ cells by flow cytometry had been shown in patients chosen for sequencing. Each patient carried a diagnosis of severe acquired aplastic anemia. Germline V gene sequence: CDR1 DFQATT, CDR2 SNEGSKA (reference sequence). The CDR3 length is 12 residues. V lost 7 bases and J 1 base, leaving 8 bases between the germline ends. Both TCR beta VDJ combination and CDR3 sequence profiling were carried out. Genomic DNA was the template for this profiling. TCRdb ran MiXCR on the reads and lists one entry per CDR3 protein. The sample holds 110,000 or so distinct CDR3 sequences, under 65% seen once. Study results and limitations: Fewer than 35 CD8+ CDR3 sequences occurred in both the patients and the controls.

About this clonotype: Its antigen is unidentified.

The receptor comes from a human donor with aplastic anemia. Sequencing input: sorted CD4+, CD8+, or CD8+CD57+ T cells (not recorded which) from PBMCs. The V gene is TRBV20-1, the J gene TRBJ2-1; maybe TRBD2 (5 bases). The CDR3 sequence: CSGRESYNEQFF. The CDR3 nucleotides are TGCAGTGGTCGGGAATCCTACAATGAGCAGTTCTTC.